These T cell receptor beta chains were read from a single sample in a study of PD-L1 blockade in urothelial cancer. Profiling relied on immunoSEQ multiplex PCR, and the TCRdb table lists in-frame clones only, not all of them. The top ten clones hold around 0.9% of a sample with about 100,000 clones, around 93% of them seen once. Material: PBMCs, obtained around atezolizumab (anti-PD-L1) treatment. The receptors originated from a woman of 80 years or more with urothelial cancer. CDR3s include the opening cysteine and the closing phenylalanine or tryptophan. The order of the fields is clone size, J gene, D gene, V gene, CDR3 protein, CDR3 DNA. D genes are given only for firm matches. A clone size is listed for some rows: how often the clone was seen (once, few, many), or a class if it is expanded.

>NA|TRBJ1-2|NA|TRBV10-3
CAISEIEQVHGYTF
TGTGCCATCAGTGAAATAGAACAGGTCCACGGCTACACCTTC
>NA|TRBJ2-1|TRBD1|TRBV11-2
CASSRPGTGSLNEQFF
TGTGCCAGCAGCCGCCCCGGGACAGGGTCTCTGAATGAGCAGTTCTTC
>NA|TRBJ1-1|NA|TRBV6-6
CASSVYRVAEAFF
TGTGCCAGCAGCGTATACAGGGTCGCTGAAGCTTTCTTT
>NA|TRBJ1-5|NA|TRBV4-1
CASSQDRTFLRNQPQHF
TGCGCCAGCAGCCAAGATAGAACCTTTTTACGGAATCAGCCCCAGCATTTT
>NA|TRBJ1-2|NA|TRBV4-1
CASSQDPARGAGGYTF
TGCGCCAGCAGCCAAGACCCCGCAAGGGGTGCGGGAGGCTACACCTTC
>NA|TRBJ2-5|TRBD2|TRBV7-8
CASSLGRASGRYQETQYF
TGTGCCAGCAGCTTAGGAAGGGCTAGCGGGAGGTACCAAGAGACCCAGTACTTC
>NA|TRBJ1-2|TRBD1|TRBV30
CAWSGDSYYTF
TGTGCCTGGAGTGGGGACAGCTACTACACCTTC
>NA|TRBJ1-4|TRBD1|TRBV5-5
CASSWDRDEKLFF
TGTGCCAGCAGCTGGGACAGGGATGAAAAACTGTTTTTT
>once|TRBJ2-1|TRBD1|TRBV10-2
CASSEQGGMRFF
TGCGCCAGCAGTGAACAGGGGGGAATGCGGTTCTTC
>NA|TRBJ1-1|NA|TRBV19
CASSEGWWTEAFF
TGTGCCAGTAGTGAGGGTTGGTGGACTGAAGCTTTCTTT
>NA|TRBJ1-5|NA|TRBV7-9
CASSSYRDNQPQHF
TGTGCCAGCAGCTCCTACAGGGACAATCAGCCCCAGCATTTT
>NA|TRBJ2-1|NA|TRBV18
CASSRIEGHEQFF
TGTGCCAGCTCCAGGATCGAGGGCCATGAGCAGTTCTTC
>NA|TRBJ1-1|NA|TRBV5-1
CASSNSGQRDTEAFF
TGCGCCAGCAGCAATTCGGGACAAAGGGACACTGAAGCTTTCTTT
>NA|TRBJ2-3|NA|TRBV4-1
CASSQESTSTDTQYF
TGCGCCAGCAGCCAAGAGTCGACTAGCACAGATACGCAGTATTTT
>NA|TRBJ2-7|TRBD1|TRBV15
CATSRQAHGTAYEQYF
TGTGCCACCAGCAGACAAGCCCACGGGACAGCCTACGAGCAGTACTTC
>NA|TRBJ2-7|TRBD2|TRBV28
CASSLGSGTLGEQYF
TGTGCCAGCAGTCTGGGGAGCGGGACCCTCGGGGAGCAGTACTTC
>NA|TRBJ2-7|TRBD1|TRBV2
CATTDRGNSYEQYF
TGTGCCACCACGGACAGGGGGAATTCCTACGAGCAGTACTTC
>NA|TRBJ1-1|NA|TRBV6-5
CASIVTIDGTEAFF
TGTGCCAGCATAGTGACAATTGACGGCACTGAAGCTTTCTTT
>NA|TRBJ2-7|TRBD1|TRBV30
CAWRRQGSSYEQYF
TGTGCCTGGAGAAGACAGGGGAGCTCCTACGAGCAGTACTTC
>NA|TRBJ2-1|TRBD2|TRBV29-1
CSVGRGGAGRTYNEQFF
TGCAGCGTTGGCCGGGGCGGAGCGGGAAGAACCTACAATGAGCAGTTCTTC
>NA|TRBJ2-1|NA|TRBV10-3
CAISDRDYLYNEQFF
TGTGCCATCAGTGATAGAGACTACCTATACAATGAGCAGTTCTTC
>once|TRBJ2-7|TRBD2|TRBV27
CASSLSPSGITYEQYF
TGTGCCAGCAGTTTATCACCTAGCGGGATCACCTACGAGCAGTACTTC
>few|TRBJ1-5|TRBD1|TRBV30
CAWSPGTGYNQPQHF
TGTGCCTGGAGCCCCGGGACAGGGTACAATCAGCCCCAGCATTTT
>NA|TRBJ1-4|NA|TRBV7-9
CASSLGGLEKLFF
TGTGCCAGCAGCTTGGGAGGTCTCGAAAAACTGTTTTTT
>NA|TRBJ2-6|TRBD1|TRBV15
CATSRGTGANSGANVLTF
TGTGCCACCAGCAGAGGGACAGGGGCCAACTCTGGGGCCAACGTCCTGACTTTC
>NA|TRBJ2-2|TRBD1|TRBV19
CASSIALGTGSWTGELFF
TGTGCCAGTAGTATAGCTTTAGGGACAGGGTCGTGGACCGGGGAGCTGTTTTTT
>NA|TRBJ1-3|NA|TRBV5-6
CASSLGRAGNTIYF
TGTGCCAGCAGCTTGGGCAGGGCTGGAAACACCATATATTTT
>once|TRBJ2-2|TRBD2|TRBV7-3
CASSLGFSGSGTGELFF
TGTGCCAGCAGCTTAGGGTTTAGCGGGAGCGGCACCGGGGAGCTGTTTTTT
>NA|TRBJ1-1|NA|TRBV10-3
CAIKLGQGNTEAFF
TGTGCCATCAAACTGGGGCAGGGGAACACTGAAGCTTTCTTT
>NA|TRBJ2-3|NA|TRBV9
CASSPRGVITDTQYF
TGTGCCAGCAGCCCCAGGGGGGTCATCACAGATACGCAGTATTTT
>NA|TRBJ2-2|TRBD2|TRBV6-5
CASRESGRTGELFF
TGTGCCAGCAGGGAGAGCGGGAGGACCGGGGAGCTGTTTTTT
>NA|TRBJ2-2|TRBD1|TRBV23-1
CASARTGTGVTGELFF
TGCGCCAGCGCTAGGACGGGGACAGGGGTTACCGGGGAGCTGTTTTTT
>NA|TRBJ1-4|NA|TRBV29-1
CSAGAGAEKLFF
TGCAGCGCTGGGGCGGGGGCGGAAAAACTGTTTTTT
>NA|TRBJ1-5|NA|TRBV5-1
CASSFRQNNSNQPQHF
TGCGCCAGCAGCTTCCGACAGAACAATAGCAATCAGCCCCAGCATTTT
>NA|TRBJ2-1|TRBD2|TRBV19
CASSGISGRGEQFF
TGTGCCAGTAGTGGAATTAGCGGGAGGGGTGAGCAGTTCTTC
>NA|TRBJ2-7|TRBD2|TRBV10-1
CASSESGLAVAYEQYF
TGCGCCAGCAGTGAGTCGGGACTAGCGGTGGCCTACGAGCAGTACTTC
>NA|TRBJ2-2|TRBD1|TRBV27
CASSSTGTGVDGELFF
TGTGCCAGCAGTTCGACCGGGACAGGGGTGGACGGGGAGCTGTTTTTT
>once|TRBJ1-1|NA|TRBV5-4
CASSLEQGRNTEAFF
TGTGCCAGCAGCTTGGAGCAGGGGCGGAACACTGAAGCTTTCTTT
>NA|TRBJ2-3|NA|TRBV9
CASSPRQTDTQYF
TGTGCCAGCAGCCCCCGCCAGACAGATACGCAGTATTTT
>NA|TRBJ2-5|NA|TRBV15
CATSTERRETQYF
TGTGCCACCAGCACGGAGCGACGAGAGACCCAGTACTTC
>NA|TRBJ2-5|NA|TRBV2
CASGSGTLQETQYF
TGTGCCAGCGGAAGCGGGACACTCCAAGAGACCCAGTACTTC
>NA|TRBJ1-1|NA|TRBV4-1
CASSSNRAANLLNTEAFF
TGCGCCAGCAGCTCAAACAGGGCCGCAAACCTGCTGAACACTGAAGCTTTCTTT
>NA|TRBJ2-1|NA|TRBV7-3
CASSLNPGTGGDEQFF
TGTGCCAGCAGCTTAAATCCCGGGACTGGTGGGGATGAGCAGTTCTTC
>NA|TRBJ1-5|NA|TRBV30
CAWSGQGNYQPQHF
TGTGCCTGGAGTGGGCAGGGGAACTATCAGCCCCAGCATTTT
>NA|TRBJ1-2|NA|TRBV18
CASSLQVDYGYTF
TGTGCCAGCTCCTTACAGGTCGACTATGGCTACACCTTC
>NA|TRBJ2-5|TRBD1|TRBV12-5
CASGPQGTETQYF
TGTGCTAGTGGTCCACAGGGGACGGAGACCCAGTACTTC
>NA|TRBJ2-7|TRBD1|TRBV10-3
CAISESGGGTGGRKQYF
TGTGCCATCAGTGAGTCGGGGGGAGGGACAGGGGGCAGAAAGCAGTACTTC
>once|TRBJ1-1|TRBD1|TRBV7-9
CASSLSGGTEAFF
TGTGCCAGCAGCCTCTCAGGGGGCACTGAAGCTTTCTTT
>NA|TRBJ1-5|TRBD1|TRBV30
CAWSRTGGLTSNQPQHF
TGTGCCTGGAGCCGTACAGGGGGCTTAACGAGCAATCAGCCCCAGCATTTT
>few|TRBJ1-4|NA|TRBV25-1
CASSDQGKRLFF
TGTGCCAGCAGTGACCAGGGAAAGAGATTGTTTTTT
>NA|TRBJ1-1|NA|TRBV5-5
CASRADPAAMNTEAFF
TGTGCCAGCAGGGCCGACCCGGCGGCTATGAACACTGAAGCTTTCTTT